These T cell receptor beta chains were read from a single sample in a study of blood T cells in healthy people across ages. In TCRdb, the 5' RACE reads were re-called with MiXCR into one record per CDR3 protein. The sample comprises nearly 1 million distinct CDR3 sequences, roughly 51% of which are singletons, and 20% to 25% rests with the top ten. The sample comprised blood. These receptors were collected from a woman aged 60-70 years in good health. Each CDR3 is given with its conserved first and last residue.

TRBV15,TRBJ2-3,CATRPASGGDTQYF
TRBV12-3/TRBV12-4,TRBJ1-2,CASSNGVAVYGYTF
TRBV11-2,TRBJ2-2,CASSLAPGELFF
TRBV7-2,TRBJ2-1,CASSRGTSAWISYNEQFF
TRBV20-1,-,CSARDGQRYEQYF
TRBV6-6,TRBJ2-3,CASLGGRARDTQYF
TRBV3-1,TRBJ2-5,CASSQIGHEETQYF
TRBV19,TRBJ1-5,CASKLVYSNQPQHF
TRBV7-2,TRBJ2-5,CASSLVGWGLAGQETQYF
TRBV7-2,TRBJ2-3,CASSQHMTPSTDTQYF
TRBV28,TRBJ2-3,CASSRPGLAGSTQYF
TRBV3-1,-,CASSRAKAYSYEQYF
TRBV19,TRBJ2-7,CASEDRRTYEQYF
TRBV10-3,TRBJ2-3,CAISEGAGTTDTQYF
TRBV14,TRBJ2-3,CASSQNPSGTDTQYF
TRBV2,TRBJ1-5,CASKRTADQPQHF
TRBV7-9,TRBJ2-5,CASGLVVAGEGNEQYF
TRBV7-8,TRBJ2-3,CASSTLVRVPDTQYF
TRBV28,TRBJ2-1,CASSLERTSGIYNEQFF
TRBV6-2/TRBV6-3,TRBJ2-6,CASSLRWGTGANVLTF
TRBV29-1,TRBJ1-5,CSVVVQGQGNQPQHF
TRBV4-1,TRBJ1-5,CASSQERGLGNQPQHF
TRBV6-5,TRBJ1-1,CASSYTRGLIDTEAFF
TRBV7-6,TRBJ1-6,CASSYDQGPGSPLHF
TRBV12-3/TRBV12-4,TRBJ2-4,CASSLRAREAGVAKNIQYF
TRBV7-2,TRBJ2-3,CASSLELAGGGVTQYF
TRBV7-3,TRBJ2-1,CASSLSGRAPNNEQFF
TRBV9,TRBJ1-1,CASSPFLTTATEAFF
TRBV5-6,TRBJ2-7,CASSGGLGEYEQYF
TRBV6-2/TRBV6-3,TRBJ2-7,CASSRGPFSYEQYF
TRBV20-1,TRBJ2-1,CSARDFFRGAGGHNEQFF
TRBV5-4,TRBJ2-1,CASSFRREGGEQFF
TRBV18,TRBJ2-7,CASSPQRPGQGPYEQYF
TRBV5-1,TRBJ2-1,CASSLPDGVLNEQFF
TRBV20-1,TRBJ2-1,CSAVYNEQFF
TRBV12-3/TRBV12-4,TRBJ1-2,CASTYRASEYGYTF
TRBV20-1,TRBJ2-7,CSASRDPYEQYF
TRBV20-1,TRBJ2-3,CSARGLADSTDTQYF
TRBV29-1,TRBJ1-1,CSVGRMNTEAFF
TRBV15,TRBJ1-2,CATSRVRLVTRDRADNGYTF
TRBV4-1,TRBJ2-4,CASSLWTENRGGENIQYF
TRBV7-9,TRBJ1-4,CASSRSNEKLFF
TRBV24-1,TRBJ2-7,CATSSGSTGTYEQYF
TRBV2,TRBJ2-7,CASRWQVSYEQYF
TRBV6-6,TRBJ1-1,CASRAAGTEAFF
TRBV20-1,TRBJ2-7,CSASKIPGRQSYEQYF
TRBV10-3,TRBJ1-2,CAIKWIGPGGNGYTF
TRBV29-1,TRBJ2-5,CSVIRRETQYF
TRBV27,TRBJ2-2,CASRGIGELFF
TRBV6-1,TRBJ2-7,CASSEVGQGFTYEQYF
TRBV5-1,TRBJ2-3,CASSLVSGRSTDTQYF
TRBV6-6,TRBJ2-1,CASRTRGQGSYNEQFF
TRBV20-1,TRBJ2-7,CSAFSGTSYEQYF
TRBV24-1,-,CATSDPSGTYEQYF
TRBV20-1,TRBJ2-5,CSARLGAREQYF
TRBV4-1,TRBJ2-3,CASRGPSGSGPDTQYF
TRBV3-1,-,CASSQGQGTDEQYF
TRBV20-1,TRBJ1-1,CSARARQGGKAFF
TRBV2,-,CASSEGWQGGLAGIGEQYF
TRBV20-1,TRBJ2-7,CSPLRSGTSYEQYF